These 21 T cell receptor beta chains were sequenced from one sample in a study of T cell responses to AZD1222 COVID-19 vaccine. The method was immunoSEQ multiplex PCR; TCRdb's version includes in-frame clones alone and lacks a portion of them. The sample holds more than 85,000 clones, over 80% seen once. The sample was peripheral blood, taken on day 0 of AZD1222 vaccination. The receptors shown here come from an adult in good health.

There are a few counts of this clone. This chain uses TRBV5-1 with TRBJ1-4; no reliable D call. Germline loops: CDR1 SGHRS, CDR2 YFSETQ. Trimming removed 4 bases from V and 1 base from J, with 11 bases in between. This CDR3 comprises 15 residues. CDR3 nucleotide sequence: TGCGCCAGCAGCCCTGAAGCGCAAACTAATGAAAAACTGTTTTTT. This codes for CASSPEAQTNEKLFF.

V and J are TRBV30 and TRBJ1-6; 7 nucleotides line up with TRBD1. The CDR3 sequence is 15 residues long. Germline trimming cut 4 bases from V and 0 bases from J; bases unmatched to any gene: 3. Looked up from germline, CDR1 is GTSNPN and CDR2 is SVGIG (reference sequence). The CDR3 DNA reads TGTGCCTGGATTAACAGGGGCTCCTATAATTCACCCCTCCACTTT. Its translation: CAWINRGSYNSPLHF.

The V gene is TRBV2, the J gene TRBJ1-1, with unresolved D. V was pared by 5 bases and J by 0 bases, with 7 bases between. The germline V gene encodes CDR1 SNHLY and CDR2 FYNNEI. The CDR3 covers 13 residues. The CDR3 DNA reads as TGTGCCAGCAGTATGGGTATGAACACTGAAGCTTTCTTT. The encoded protein is CASSMGMNTEAFF. The full variable domain, completed using reference TRBV2 and TRBJ1-1, is EPEVTQTPSHQVTQMGQEVILRCVPISNHLYFYWYRQILGQKVEFLVSFYNNEISEKSEIFDDQFSVERPDGSNFTLKIRSTKLEDSAMYFCASSMGMNTEAFFGQGTRLTVV.

The chain recombines TRBV3-1 (or the pseudogene TRBV3-2) with TRBJ1-1, with D possibly TRBD1 on 5 matching bases. Germline CDR1 LGHDT, CDR2 YNNKEL (reference sequence). This CDR3 has 12 residues. Trimming removed 9 bases from V and 7 bases from J, with 15 bases in between. As DNA, the CDR3 is TGTGCCAGTCAATCGTTGGGGGATGAAGCTTTCTTT. Amino acid sequence: CASQSLGDEAFF.

The rearrangement joins TRBV6-5 to TRBJ2-1; 7 nucleotides align to TRBD2. Germline V gene sequence: CDR1 MNHEY, CDR2 SVGAGI. The CDR3 spans 15 residues. J lost 5 bases, V lost 6 bases, and 10 bases had no gene match. The CDR3 loop is CASSPLAGANNEQFF. The CDR3 DNA sequence: TGTGCCAGCAGCCCCCTGGCGGGAGCCAACAATGAGCAGTTCTTC.

The chain combines TRBV14 with TRBJ1-1, with a tentative D call TRBD1 (6 bases). V dropped 5 bases and J dropped 2 bases, with 18 bases sitting between them. This CDR3 is 16 amino acids long. Germline V gene lookup returns CDR1 SGHDN and CDR2 FVKESK. CDR3 sequence: CASSRPATGINTEAFF. The DNA for the CDR3 is TGTGCCAGCAGCAGACCCGCCACAGGGATAAACACTGAAGCTTTCTTT.

V gene TRBV7-9 combines with J gene TRBJ2-2; no firm D call. V was pared by 11 bases and J by 2 bases, with 12 bases between. CDR3 length equals 13 residues. Germline V gene lookup returns CDR1 SEHNR and CDR2 FQNEAQ (reference sequence). Here the CDR3 DNA reads TGTGCCGCAACAAGGCTAAACACCGGGGAGCTGTTTTTT. It encodes CAATRLNTGELFF.

The chain links TRBV9 to TRBJ1-3; no clear D. The CDR3 totals 14 residues. V lost 1 base and J 4 bases, leaving 9 bases between the germline ends. Germline CDR1 reads SGDLS; CDR2 reads YYNGEE. DNA for the CDR3: TGTGCCAGCAGCGTAACTGGCACGGGAAACACCATATATTTT. This codes for CASSVTGTGNTIYF.

The chain employs TRBV6-2 or TRBV6-3 and TRBJ1-1, with D possibly TRBD1 on 5 matching bases. V lost 4 bases and J lost 1, with 16 bases in between. The CDR3 covers 16 residues. The germline V gene encodes CDR1 MNHEY and CDR2 SVGEGT. The CDR3: CASSSSQGGRNTEAFF. The CDR3 region has the DNA TGTGCCAGCAGTTCAAGCCAGGGAGGGCGGAACACTGAAGCTTTCTTT.

The chain recombines TRBV25-1 with TRBJ2-2; D not certain. This CDR3 is built from 13 residues. CDR1 is MGHDK, CDR2 SYGVNS, per germline. Trimming took 8 bases from V and 4 from J, leaving 11 bases between them. The CDR3 protein is CASASWGTGELFF. CDR3 DNA sequence: TGTGCCAGCGCCTCATGGGGCACCGGGGAGCTGTTTTTT.

This rearrangement joins TRBV29-1 to TRBJ2-3; 11 bases are shared with TRBD2. Germline lookup yields CDR1 SQVTM and CDR2 ANQGSEA. V was pared by 1 base and J by 0 bases, with 3 bases of the junction left unmatched. This CDR3 is built from 16 residues. CDR3 in DNA: TGCAGCGTTGAAGGGCTAGCGGGGGGAAGCACAGATACGCAGTATTTT. Its translation: CSVEGLAGGSTDTQYF.

The chain employs TRBV27 and TRBJ1-5, with D unclear. The CDR3 spans 14 residues. The germline gives CDR1 MNHEY, CDR2 SMNVEV (reference sequence). The ends were cut back, 5 bases at V and 0 bases at J, with 8 bases in the middle. In nucleotides, the CDR3 is TGTGCCAGCAGTCCTCTAGATAGCAATCAGCCCCAGCATTTT. It specifies CASSPLDSNQPQHF.

The V call is TRBV30, the J call TRBJ1-2, with D unresolved. V dropped 0 bases and J dropped 7 bases, with 12 bases sitting between them. The germline V gene has CDR1 GTSNPN and CDR2 SVGIG (reference sequence). The CDR3 sequence is 13 residues long. CDR3 sequence: CAWSVRRRGGYTF. CDR3 DNA: TGTGCCTGGAGTGTACGTCGGCGCGGTGGCTACACCTTC.

The CDR3: CASKRKLTEAFF. The CDR3 nucleotides read TGTGCCAGCAAACGGAAACTCACTGAAGCTTTCTTT. The chain joins TRBV2 to TRBJ1-1; D unresolved. Trimming took 7 bases from V and 4 from J, leaving 10 bases between them. This CDR3 has 12 amino acids. Per germline, CDR1 SNHLY and CDR2 FYNNEI.

As for this clone: This specimen includes other DNA sequences encoding the same CDR3. The chain employs TRBV2 and TRBJ1-5; tentatively, D is TRBD1 (5 bases). Trimming stripped 3 bases from V and 6 bases from J, with 12 bases between. Germline V gives CDR1 SNHLY, CDR2 FYNNEI. The CDR3 totals 14 residues. CDR3 nucleotide sequence: TGTGCCAGCAGTGAGGGCCAGGGCGGTCAGCCCCAGCATTTT. Translating gives CASSEGQGGQPQHF.

This clone was seen a few times. The chain couples TRBV7-2 to TRBJ1-5; D is undetermined. Germline V CDR1 and CDR2: SGHTA, FQGNSA. There are 13 residues in the CDR3. V lost 0 bases to trimming and J lost 3 bases, with 3 bases between them. Here the CDR3 DNA reads TGTGCCAGCAGCTTAGCCGTCAATCAGCCCCAGCATTTT. Translation: CASSLAVNQPQHF.

V is TRBV12-3 or TRBV12-4 and J is TRBJ1-3, with D unresolved. V was shortened by 5 bases and J by 9 bases, with 14 bases between the two germline ends. This CDR3 comprises 13 residues. DNA for the CDR3: TGTGCCAGCAGTCCCGGACTAGAGGCCACCATATATTTT. It translates to CASSPGLEATIYF.

The J gene is TRBJ2-5, the V gene TRBV2; no definite D call. The CDR3 totals 15 residues. The germline V gene has CDR1 SNHLY and CDR2 FYNNEI. The V gene lost 3 bases and the J gene lost 0 bases, with 11 bases spanning the gap. CDR3 sequence: CASSDGFDNQETQYF. For the CDR3, the DNA is TGTGCCAGCAGTGATGGGTTTGACAACCAAGAGACCCAGTACTTC.

This chain connects TRBV4-1 to TRBJ2-3, with 9 bases aligning to TRBD2. Germline V lookup: CDR1 MGHRA, CDR2 YSYEKL. This CDR3 region has 15 residues. The junction had 5 bases not matched to a gene; V was cut back by 4 bases and J by 3 bases. CDR3 bases: TGCGCCAGCAGCCGTCGGCGGGAGGGAACAGATACGCAGTATTTT. This sequence encodes CASSRRREGTDTQYF.

The genes are TRBV5-6 and TRBJ1-1; D might be TRBD1 (5 bases). Per germline, CDR1 SGHDT and CDR2 YYEEEE. There are 15 residues in the CDR3. V lost 2 bases, J lost 3 bases, and 14 bases lay in between. DNA of the CDR3: TGTGCCAGCAGCTTAGGGGTTTCCTCGTACACTGAAGCTTTCTTT. Its protein product is CASSLGVSSYTEAFF.

This sequence joins TRBV4-3 and TRBJ1-4; unclear D gene. There are 15 residues in the CDR3. Per germline, CDR1 LGHNA and CDR2 YSLEER. V shed 0 bases and J shed 7 bases, with 12 bases lying between them. CDR3 nucleotide sequence: TGCGCCAGCAGCCAAGATCTCTCGGGAGCTGAAAAACTGTTTTTT. Translation: CASSQDLSGAEKLFF.